This is a list of T cell receptor beta chains from one sample in a study of regulatory T cells in long-lasting Graves disease. MiXCR, applied by TCRdb to the multiplex PCR reads, yields one record per CDR3 protein. The data hold 600,000 to 650,000 distinct CDR3 sequences, with approximately 15% observed a single time. These data also formed part of another study, on T cells in Graves' hyperthyroidism and ophthalmopathy.

The sample consisted of peripheral blood mononuclear cells (PBMCs), taken at new diagnosis, from a patient treated with antithyroid drugs. These receptors were obtained from a woman aged 25 to 39 with Graves disease. Both conserved end residues are part of each CDR3. A D gene is named only where the DNA matches it firmly. Size values are once, few and many counts, or a class for expanded clones, and some rows have none.

>TRBV28|TRBJ2-2|-|-
CASSTPTNTGELFF
TGTGCCAGCAGTACGCCTACGAACACCGGGGAGCTGTTTTTT
>TRBV11-3|TRBJ1-4|-|TRBD1
CASSFKAITGGSNEKLFF
TGTGCCAGCAGCTTCAAGGCGATAACAGGGGGAAGTAATGAAAAACTGTTTTTT
>TRBV20-1|TRBJ2-3|-|TRBD2
CSAKPSGRGPDTQYF
TGCAGTGCCAAGCCGAGCGGGAGGGGCCCAGATACGCAGTATTTT
>TRBV4-2|TRBJ2-2|-|TRBD1
CASSQEGQGLTGELFF
TGTGCCAGCAGCCAAGAGGGACAGGGGTTAACCGGGGAGCTGTTTTTT
>TRBV7-9|TRBJ2-3|few|TRBD2
CANGGDPNTDTQYF
TGTGCCAATGGGGGGGACCCAAACACAGATACGCAGTATTTT
>TRBV28|TRBJ1-2|many|TRBD1
CASSAGDRKIYGYTF
TGTGCCAGCAGTGCCGGGGACAGGAAGATCTATGGCTACACCTTC
>TRBV6-4|TRBJ2-7|-|TRBD1
CASRTGRCGDREGTYEQYF
TGTGCCAGCAGAACAGGAAGATGCGGGGACAGGGAAGGCACCTACGAGCAGTACTTC
>TRBV11-2|TRBJ2-1|many|-
CASSLDSWQFF
TGTGCCAGCAGCTTAGACTCGTGGCAGTTCTTC
>TRBV29-1|TRBJ1-2|many|-
CSVHQDGYTF
TGCAGCGTTCACCAAGACGGCTACACCTTC
>TRBV6-1|TRBJ2-1|few|TRBD1
CASSRDRGRYNEQFF
TGTGCCAGCAGTCGAGACAGGGGGCGTTACAATGAGCAGTTCTTC
>TRBV28|TRBJ2-1|few|-
CASSFGLGKDNEQFF
TGTGCCAGCAGTTTCGGGCTCGGGAAGGACAATGAGCAGTTCTTC
>TRBV11-2|TRBJ2-7|few|-
CASSLSGDYEQYF
TGTGCCAGCAGCTTGTCCGGAGACTACGAGCAGTACTTC
>TRBV11-2|TRBJ1-6|-|-
CASSLAGSSISPLHF
TGTGCCAGCAGCTTAGCCGGGTCCTCTATTTCACCCCTCCACTTT
>TRBV3-1|TRBJ1-5|many|TRBD1
CASSHGQGGRPQHF
TGTGCCAGCAGCCACGGACAGGGAGGACGGCCCCAGCATTTT
>TRBV7-9|TRBJ2-7|few|TRBD1
CASSPGQGPGYEQYF
TGTGCCAGCAGCCCCGGACAGGGGCCTGGTTACGAGCAGTACTTC
>TRBV11-1|TRBJ2-3|many|TRBD2
CASSLEPRTVAGAQYF
TGTGCCAGCAGCTTAGAGCCCCGCACGGTAGCGGGAGCGCAGTATTTT
>TRBV6-4|TRBJ2-3|once|TRBD2
CASSDTPGGADTQYF
TGTGCCAGCAGTGACACTCCGGGGGGAGCAGATACGCAGTATTTT
>TRBV18|TRBJ2-1|many|-
CASSPGSRNEQFF
TGTGCCAGCTCACCCGGCTCTCGGAATGAGCAGTTCTTC
>TRBV7-6|TRBJ1-3|-|-
CASRTNRGTIYF
TGTGCCAGCAGAACCAACCGGGGCACCATATATTTT
>TRBV10-2|TRBJ2-7|-|TRBD1
CASRGDRPAYEQYF
TGCGCCAGCCGAGGGGACAGGCCAGCCTACGAGCAGTACTTC
>TRBV6-4|TRBJ1-1|-|-
CASSYSRGGGPYEAFF
TGTGCCAGCAGTTACTCGAGGGGGGGTGGGCCGTATGAAGCTTTCTTT
>TRBV19|TRBJ1-2|many|-
CASSRVSGTNYGYTF
TGTGCCAGTAGTCGGGTCAGCGGGACCAACTATGGCTACACCTTC
>TRBV28|TRBJ2-1|many|-
CASSPQLYNEQFF
TGTGCCAGCAGTCCTCAACTCTACAATGAGCAGTTCTTC
>TRBV19|TRBJ1-4|-|-
CATRLRGTNEKLFF
TGTGCCACCCGACTGCGGGGAACTAATGAAAAACTGTTTTTT
>TRBV7-8|TRBJ2-1|many|TRBD2
CASSPLAGGGEQFF
TGTGCCAGCAGTCCCCTCGCGGGGGGGGGTGAGCAGTTCTTC
>TRBV3-1|TRBJ2-5|-|TRBD2
CASSHTAGVQETQYF
TGTGCCAGCAGCCATACAGCGGGAGTCCAAGAGACCCAGTACTTC
>TRBV20-1|TRBJ2-6|-|-
CSARDRRIQGTGANVLTF
TGCAGTGCTAGAGATAGGCGGATTCAGGGTACTGGGGCCAACGTCCTGACTTTC